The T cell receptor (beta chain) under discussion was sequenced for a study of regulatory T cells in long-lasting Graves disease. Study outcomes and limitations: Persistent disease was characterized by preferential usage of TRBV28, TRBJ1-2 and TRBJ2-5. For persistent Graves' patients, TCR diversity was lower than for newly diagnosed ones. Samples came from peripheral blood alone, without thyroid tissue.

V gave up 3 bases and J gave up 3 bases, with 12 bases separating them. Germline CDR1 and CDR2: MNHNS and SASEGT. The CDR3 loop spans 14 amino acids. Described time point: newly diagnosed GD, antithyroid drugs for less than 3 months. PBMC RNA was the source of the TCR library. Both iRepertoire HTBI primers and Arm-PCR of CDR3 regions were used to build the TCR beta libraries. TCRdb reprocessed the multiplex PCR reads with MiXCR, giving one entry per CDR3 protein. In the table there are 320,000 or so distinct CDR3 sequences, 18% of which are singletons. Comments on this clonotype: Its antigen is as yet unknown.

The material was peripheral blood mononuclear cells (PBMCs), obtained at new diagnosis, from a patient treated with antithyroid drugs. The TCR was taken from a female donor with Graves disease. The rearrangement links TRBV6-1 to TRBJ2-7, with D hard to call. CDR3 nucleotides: TGTGCCAGCAGTGAGGGCGGATACTTCTACGAGCAGTACTTC. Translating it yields CASSEGGYFYEQYF.